The 30 T cell receptor beta chains below all came from one sample that was sequenced in a study of beta chain features in type 1 diabetes. No antigen has been identified for these receptors. Regarding the study as a whole: Researchers report that Type 1 diabetes patients had moderately but significantly shorter TCRB CDR3s across all four CD4+ subsets.

Expressed TCRB transcripts were sequenced because the entire RNA isolate underwent reverse transcription. Assay used: immunoSEQ multiplex PCR; TCRdb lists only in-frame clones, some missing. Counted here are 95,000 to 150,000 clones, roughly 17% occurring once; the ten biggest clones make up roughly 2.5%. Sequenced sample: central memory CD4+ T cells from blood. The source of these receptors is a man between 18 and 35 years old with type 1 diabetes.

This clone was counted between two and nine times. V and J are TRBV7-6 and TRBJ2-7, with 9 bases lining up with TRBD1. CDR1 is SGHVS, CDR2 FNYEAQ, per germline. This CDR3 is built from 14 residues. J was trimmed by 5 bases and V by 2 bases; bases with no gene match: 4. The DNA for the CDR3 is TGTGCCAGCAGCTTAATGGGACAGGGCGACGAGCAGTACTTC. Its protein is CASSLMGQGDEQYF.

This clone turned up a few times. This chain joins TRBV28 and TRBJ2-4, with D unclear. The V end lost 6 bases, the J end lost 7 bases, and 10 bases lay between the germline ends. Germline V gene sequence: CDR1 MDHEN, CDR2 SYDVKM. The CDR3 length is 12 residues. The CDR3 here is CASRAAANIQYF. CDR3 sequence (DNA): TGTGCCAGCAGGGCGGCGGCGAACATTCAGTACTTC.

The chain couples TRBV19 to TRBJ2-1; TRBD1 might be the D (5 bases). There are 11 residues in the CDR3. The germline V and J ends were trimmed by 7 bases and 11 bases, with 12 bases remaining between them. Germline CDR1 reads LNHDA; CDR2 reads SQIVND (reference sequence). The CDR3 DNA is TGTGCCAGTACGTCGGCAGGGCAGCAGTTCTTC. Amino acids: CASTSAGQQFF.

This clone was found a few times. This chain connects TRBV7-9 to TRBJ1-5; D might be TRBD1 (6 bases). V lost 3 bases, J lost 2 bases, and 14 bases lay in between. The CDR3 covers 16 residues. The V gene's germline CDR1 is SEHNR and CDR2 FQNEAQ (reference sequence). CDR3 coding DNA: TGTGCCAGCAGCTTTAATTACGGGGGCGGCAATCAGCCCCAGCATTTT. Translated: CASSFNYGGGNQPQHF.

The chain recombines TRBV7-9 with TRBJ1-6, with D unclear. The V end lost 4 bases, the J end lost 6 bases, and 10 bases lay between the germline ends. This CDR3 has 14 residues. Germline V gene sequence: CDR1 SEHNR, CDR2 FQNEAQ (reference sequence). The CDR3 nucleotides read TGTGCCAGCAGCTCGGCACGAGGTAATTCACCCCTCCACTTT. This encodes CASSSARGNSPLHF.

The V gene is TRBV25-1, the J gene TRBJ2-3; perhaps TRBD2 as D (5 bases). Deletions cut 2 bases from V and 4 bases from J, with 10 bases between. The V gene's germline CDR1 is MGHDK and CDR2 SYGVNS. The CDR3 has 14 residues. CDR3 protein: CASSETGISDTQYF. CDR3 DNA: TGTGCCAGCAGTGAAACCGGGATTTCAGATACGCAGTATTTT.

V and J are TRBV6-5 and TRBJ1-1; 8 bases match TRBD1. The CDR3 is 14 amino acids. The J segment lost 1 base and the V segment lost 6 bases, leaving 4 bases of the junction unmatched. Germline V gives CDR1 MNHEY, CDR2 SVGAGI. The CDR3 coding sequence is TGTGCCAGCAGCGGACAGGGTAAGAACACTGAAGCTTTCTTT. It is translated as CASSGQGKNTEAFF.

This clone was detected a few times. J is TRBJ2-5 and V is TRBV30, with TRBD2 matching over 8 bases. The germline CDR1 and CDR2 sequences are GTSNPN and SVGIG (reference sequence). The CDR3 consists of 14 residues. V lost 1 base and J lost 7; bases outside the gene matches: 8. The CDR3 is CAWSGSGTRRTQYF. The CDR3 DNA sequence: TGTGCCTGGAGTGGTAGCGGGACCCGGCGGACCCAGTACTTC.

V usage is TRBV7-2 and J usage is TRBJ2-3; D is unclear. Trimming pared 3 bases from V and 4 bases from J, leaving 5 bases between. Per germline, CDR1 SGHTA and CDR2 FQGNSA. The CDR3 is 12 amino acids. Here the CDR3 reads CASSFGADTQYF. The CDR3 region has the DNA TGTGCCAGCAGCTTTGGGGCAGATACGCAGTATTTT.

This clone occurred a few times. The V call is TRBV7-6, the J call TRBJ1-2; D gene unclear. The germline V gene has CDR1 SGHVS and CDR2 FNYEAQ. V was trimmed by 5 bases and J by 0 bases, leaving 13 bases between them. CDR3 size: 15 residues. CDR3 DNA: TGTGCCAGCAGCCGGGGTCTGGGCACTAACTATGGCTACACCTTC. Residues: CASSRGLGTNYGYTF.

V is TRBV7-2 and J is TRBJ2-7, with D perhaps being TRBD1 or TRBD2 (5 bases each). Trimming removed 5 bases from V and 7 bases from J, with 18 bases in between. The CDR3 spans 14 residues. Germline CDR1 SGHTA, CDR2 FQGNSA. In DNA, the CDR3 is TGTGCCAGCAGCCCCCCGCCGGGACGTCAGGAGCAGTACTTC. As protein: CASSPPPGRQEQYF.

This rearrangement joins TRBV6-5 to TRBJ2-1, with 8 bases identical to TRBD2. CDR3 size: 16 residues. From germline, CDR1 is MNHEY and CDR2 SVGAGI. Trimming took 0 bases from V and 8 from J; bases not matched to a gene: 9. The DNA for the CDR3 is TGTGCCAGCAGTTACTCGAGCGGGACTAGAAACGATGAGCAGTTCTTC. Translated, it gives CASSYSSGTRNDEQFF.

This chain connects TRBV5-1 to TRBJ1-1; 12 nucleotides align to TRBD1. This CDR3 is 14 amino acids long. The ends lost 4 bases at V and 6 bases at J; junction bases unmatched: 4. CDR1 SGHRS and CDR2 YFSETQ come from the germline V gene. The CDR3 nucleotides are TGCGCCAGCAGCCTGGGACAGGGGGCGGCTGAAGCTTTCTTT. Its translation: CASSLGQGAAEAFF.

There are a few counts of this clone. At one of its ends the junction is not consistent with the germline gene, which may arise from a read error. This chain connects TRBV7-7 to TRBJ2-5; D remains ambiguous. Germline V lookup: CDR1 SSHAT, CDR2 FNYEAQ (reference sequence). This CDR3 region has 15 residues. In DNA form, the CDR3 reads TGTGCTAGCAGCTTAGGGCGAAGTATCGAGGAGACCCAGTACTTC. Its protein is CASSLGRSIEETQYF.

The V call is TRBV28, the J call TRBJ2-7; 7 nucleotides agree with TRBD1. Germline-derived CDR1 and CDR2 are MDHEN and SYDVKM. V trimming: 6 bases; J trimming: 2 bases; junction bases outside the gene matches: 4. This CDR3 is built from 13 residues. The DNA of the CDR3 is TGTGCCAGCAGAAGCGGACAGGCCTACGAGCAGTACTTC. Translation: CASRSGQAYEQYF.

The chain employs TRBV27 and TRBJ2-7, with D hard to call. The CDR3 is made up of 17 amino acids. Germline CDR1 is MNHEY and CDR2 is SMNVEV (reference sequence). Trimming took 0 bases from V and 0 from J, leaving 15 bases between them. The DNA of the CDR3 is TGTGCCAGCAGTTTATCGGGATATTCGACTGTCTCCTACGAGCAGTACTTC. Translating gives CASSLSGYSTVSYEQYF.

This clone has a handful of counts. V gene TRBV28 combines with J gene TRBJ1-2; 8 bases agree with TRBD1. The V gene's germline CDR1 is MDHEN and CDR2 SYDVKM. This CDR3 contains 14 residues. V lost 6 bases, J lost 4 bases, and 7 bases stayed unmatched. Here the CDR3 reads CASSTSDRAYGYTF. In DNA, the CDR3 is TGTGCCAGCAGCACATCGGACAGGGCCTATGGCTACACCTTC.

This clone was seen a handful of times. The chain uses TRBV28 and TRBJ1-6; D is unresolved. The CDR3 runs 16 residues. V was pared by 8 bases and J by 0 bases, with 14 bases between. Germline V lookup: CDR1 MDHEN, CDR2 SYDVKM. The CDR3 reads CASQTPQSSYNSPLHF. In DNA, the CDR3 is TGTGCCAGCCAGACTCCCCAGAGCTCCTATAATTCACCCCTCCACTTT. Full variable domain (missing parts from reference TRBV28 and TRBJ1-6): DVKVTQSSRYLVKRTGEKVFLECVQDMDHENMFWYRQDPGLGLRLIYFSYDVKMKEKGDIPEGYSVSREKKERFSLILESASTNQTSMYLCASQTPQSSYNSPLHFGNGTRLTVT.

V is TRBV11-2 and J is TRBJ2-1; D gene uncertain. The CDR3 sequence is 13 residues long. CDR1 SGHAT and CDR2 FQNNGV come from the germline V gene. V was clipped by 6 bases and J by 2 bases, with 8 bases between them. In DNA form, the CDR3 reads TGTGCCAGCAGTTATACGACCTACAATGAGCAGTTCTTC. It yields the protein CASSYTTYNEQFF.

The chain joins TRBV14 to TRBJ1-2; the D gene is possibly TRBD1 (5 bases). With 4 bases removed from V and 5 bases from J, the gap between germline ends came to 14 bases. The CDR3 is 14 residues long. Germline V gene data show CDR1 as SGHDN and CDR2 as FVKESK. DNA of the CDR3: TGTGCCAGCAGCCTTACCCGGGACCCTTATGGCTACACCTTC. Translation gives CASSLTRDPYGYTF.

This clone turned up a few times. The rearrangement uses TRBV30 and TRBJ2-1; 10 nucleotides align to TRBD1. V was clipped by 0 bases and J by 6 bases; unmatched bases: 5. This CDR3 region has 15 residues. Germline assignment: CDR1 GTSNPN and CDR2 SVGIG (reference sequence). CDR3 loop: CAWSVGRTGGNEQFF. Here the CDR3 DNA reads TGTGCCTGGAGTGTAGGTAGGACAGGGGGCAATGAGCAGTTCTTC.

Notes on this clone: Being one base from a much bigger clone, this may be a read error. Other DNA sequences in this sample translate to the same CDR3. V is TRBV7-2 and J is TRBJ2-3; D is undetermined. The CDR3 extends over 13 amino acids. Germline CDR1 is SGHTA and CDR2 is FQGNSA. V dropped 2 bases and J dropped 4 bases, with 7 bases sitting between them. The CDR3 sequence is CASSLRLADTQYF. CDR3 DNA: TGTGCCAGCAGCTTACGGTTGGCAGATACGCAGTATTTT.

This clone occurred a few times. The chain employs TRBV7-2 and TRBJ2-5; D unclear. This CDR3 is built from 13 residues. Deletions cut 3 bases from V and 1 base from J, with 6 bases between. The germline V gene has CDR1 SGHTA and CDR2 FQGNSA. The CDR3 DNA is TGTGCCAGCAGCTTGTCCCTCCAAGAGACCCAGTACTTC. Residues: CASSLSLQETQYF.

The chain uses TRBV19 and TRBJ2-3, with 8 positions matching TRBD1. The CDR3 is made up of 15 amino acids. Trimming took 3 bases from V and 2 from J; bases not matched to a gene: 4. Germline-derived CDR1 and CDR2 are LNHDA and SQIVND (reference sequence). The CDR3 loop is CASSIGQGATDTQYF. The DNA for the CDR3 is TGTGCCAGTAGTATTGGGCAGGGGGCCACAGATACGCAGTATTTT.

This clone was detected only a few times. The J gene is TRBJ2-1, the V gene TRBV29-1; a possible D gene is TRBD2 (5 bases). The CDR3 extends over 16 amino acids. The ends were cut back, 3 bases at V and 0 bases at J, with 15 bases in the middle. Per the germline V gene, CDR1 is SQVTM and CDR2 is ANQGSEA. CDR3 loop: CSVDPAAASSYNEQFF. CDR3 DNA: TGCAGCGTTGATCCCGCAGCGGCAAGCTCCTACAATGAGCAGTTCTTC.

The V and J genes are TRBV29-1 and TRBJ1-4; unclear D gene. CDR3 size: 13 residues. Germline V gene data show CDR1 as SQVTM and CDR2 as ANQGSEA. V was pared by 7 bases and J by 4 bases, with 13 bases between. CDR3 sequence: CSGARGFNEKLFF. The CDR3 DNA follows: TGCAGCGGGGCCCGGGGATTTAATGAAAAACTGTTTTTT.

This chain's CDR3 is CASSSLAGNYEQYF. CDR3 in DNA: TGTGCCAGCAGTTCACTAGCGGGGAACTACGAGCAGTACTTC. V and J are TRBV27 and TRBJ2-7, with 10 bases fitting TRBD2. With V trimmed by 4 bases and J by 3 bases, 3 bases remained unmatched. From germline, CDR1 is MNHEY and CDR2 SMNVEV (reference sequence). The CDR3 sequence is 14 residues long.

The V call is TRBV5-1, the J call TRBJ1-2, with TRBD1 matching over 10 bases. Per germline, CDR1 SGHRS and CDR2 YFSETQ. The CDR3 is made up of 14 amino acids. J lost 3 bases, V lost 7 bases, and 6 bases had no gene match. CDR3 in DNA: TGCGCCAGCGGGAGGGACAGGGGAGACTATGGCTACACCTTC. It translates to CASGRDRGDYGYTF. Looking up the rest from reference TRBV5-1 and TRBJ1-2 gives the full variable domain: KAGVTQTPRYLIKTRGQQVTLSCSPISGHRSVSWYQQTPGQGLQFLFEYFSETQRNKGNFPGRFSGRQFSNSRSEMNVSTLELGDSALYLCASGRDRGDYGYTFGSGTRLTVV.

This clone turned up a few times. The chain recombines TRBV15 with TRBJ1-3; D unresolved. The CDR3 extends over 19 amino acids. Looked up from germline, CDR1 is LNHNV and CDR2 is YYDKDF (reference sequence). The V end was cut by 1 base, the J end by 4 bases, with 23 bases between. DNA for the CDR3: TGTGCCACCAGCAGAGGGATTGTCGACCACCCCGACGCAGGAAACACCATATATTTT. Encoded protein: CATSRGIVDHPDAGNTIYF.

This clone was detected a few times. This chain links TRBV7-2 with TRBJ1-1; TRBD1 aligns across 8 bases. The CDR3 consists of 14 residues. From germline, CDR1 is SGHTA and CDR2 FQGNSA. The junction had 6 bases not matched to a gene; V was cut back by 5 bases and J by 4 bases. The CDR3 is CASSLRGQATEAFF. In nucleotides, the CDR3 is TGTGCCAGCAGCCTCAGGGGGCAGGCCACTGAAGCTTTCTTT.